These 5 T cell receptor beta chains came from one sample sequenced in a study of OX40 agonist ivuxolimab in advanced cancers. Library construction relied on the immunoSEQ multiplex PCR assay. TCRdb carries this immuneACCESS record with in-frame sequences only. Its versions omit some clonotypes, under half of them owing to an unresolved V gene in the studies checked, with the rest unexplained. In all, the sample holds tens of thousands of clones, and more than 70% of those were seen once. The top ten constitute approximately 6.5% of the sample. Sequences were derived from CD4+ or CD8+ T cells sorted from blood, sampled in a trial of the OX40 agonist ivuxolimab. The receptors originated from an adult with an advanced solid tumor such as melanoma, head and neck, liver or kidney cancer.

This chain joins TRBV19 and TRBJ2-5; D tentatively fits TRBD1 or TRBD2 (5 bases each). The ends were cut back, 4 bases at V and 11 bases at J, with 14 bases in the middle. This CDR3 spans 12 amino acids. CDR1 is LNHDA and CDR2 is SQIVND in the germline V gene (reference sequence). CDR3 loop: CASSKDVREQYF. CDR3 nucleotides: TGTGCCAGTAGTAAAGATGTCAGGGAGCAGTACTTC.

The J gene is TRBJ1-2, the V gene TRBV5-6; possible D gene TRBD1, 5 bases. The germline V gene has CDR1 SGHDT and CDR2 YYEEEE. V was trimmed by 6 bases and J by 8 bases, leaving 23 bases between them. The CDR3 spans 15 residues. DNA of the CDR3: TGTGCCAGCACCCCAGGACCGGGACGCGTAAGCGGCTACACCTTC. Its translation is CASTPGPGRVSGYTF. The full variable domain, with the rest looked up from reference TRBV5-6 and TRBJ1-2, is DAGVTQSPTHLIKTRGQQVTLRCSPKSGHDTVSWYQQALGQGPQFIFQYYEEEERQRGNFPDRFSGHQFPNYSSELNVNALLLGDSALYLCASTPGPGRVSGYTFGSGTRLTVV.

V usage is TRBV19 and J usage is TRBJ2-7; 7 positions agree with TRBD1. The V gene end was trimmed by 4 bases and the J gene end by 2 bases; junction bases not matched to a gene: 5. Germline assignment: CDR1 LNHDA and CDR2 SQIVND (reference sequence). The length of the CDR3 is 14 residues. The CDR3 coding sequence is TGTGCCAGTAGTACCGGGACAGCGGCCTACGAGCAGTACTTC. It is translated as CASSTGTAAYEQYF.

The V gene is TRBV18, the J gene TRBJ2-2, with TRBD2 matching 7 bases. This CDR3 contains 17 residues. The germline CDR1 and CDR2 sequences are KGHSH and LQKENI. V shed 0 bases and J 6 bases; nucleotides not matched to a gene: 10. CDR3 amino acids: CASSPPQTGTNPGELFF. CDR3 coding DNA: TGTGCCAGCTCACCACCCCAAACCGGGACTAATCCCGGGGAGCTGTTTTTT.

The gene calls are TRBV5-1 and TRBJ2-3, with 7 bases matching TRBD2. Per the germline V gene, CDR1 is SGHRS and CDR2 is YFSETQ. The J segment lost 0 bases and the V segment lost 4 bases, leaving 11 bases of the junction unmatched. The CDR3 spans 17 residues. The CDR3 region is CASSLEGRAPSTDTQYF. CDR3 DNA sequence: TGCGCCAGCAGCCTGGAGGGGAGGGCGCCAAGCACAGATACGCAGTATTTT.